A selection of T cell receptor beta chains follows, all from one sample in a study of persistence of HIV-infected CD4 T cells. The antigens of these receptors remain unknown. Only in-frame clones appear in the TCRdb table, and some are missing; sequencing was by immunoSEQ multiplex PCR. The table shows 30,000 to 35,000 clones, with roughly four fifths occurring only once. The sample consisted of CD4+ T cells sorted from PBMCs after approximately 20-hour stimulation, taken from a patient who received antiretroviral therapy. The origin of the receptors is an adult woman with HIV who was CMV-seropositive. The CDR3 runs from the conserved cysteine through the conserved F or W. D genes are given only for firm matches. Size is omitted from some rows. Given values are once, few, many or a class for expanded clones.

TRBJ2-5	TRBV7-3	-	-	TGTGCCAGCAGCTCGACTATCCAAGAGACCCAGTACTTC	CASSSTIQETQYF
TRBJ2-1	TRBV7-9	TRBD1	-	TGTGCCAGCAGCTTAGCAGGGGGCGATGAGCAGTTCTTC	CASSLAGGDEQFF
TRBJ1-2	TRBV7-2	-	-	TGTGCCAGCAGTTTCCAACCGGGGGCGATCTATGGCCACACCTTC	CASSFQPGAIYGHTF
TRBJ1-2	TRBV19	TRBD1	-	TGTGCCAGTACAACGGTCAGGGGGTCTTACGGCTACACCTTC	CASTTVRGSYGYTF
TRBJ1-1	TRBV6-5	-	-	TGTGCCAGCACCAGTCCGGGTTTGAACACTGAAGCTTTCTTT	CASTSPGLNTEAFF
TRBJ2-5	TRBV28	TRBD2	-	TGTGCCAGCAGCCCTAGCGGGGGATGGGAGACCCAGTACTTC	CASSPSGGWETQYF
TRBJ1-1	TRBV6-1	TRBD1	-	TGTGCCAGCAGTGAGGGGACAGTAAGGGGCACTGAAGCTTTCTTT	CASSEGTVRGTEAFF
TRBJ1-1	TRBV19	-	once	TGTGCCAGCAAGTACTTCATGAACACTGAAGCTTTCTTT	CASKYFMNTEAFF
TRBJ2-5	TRBV2	-	-	TGTGCCAGCAGCGACAGGTTGGGCGAGACCCAGTACTTC	CASSDRLGETQYF
TRBJ2-1	TRBV9	TRBD1	-	TGTGCCAGCAGCGTACCGGGACAGGGTTTAGACAATGAGCAGTTCTTC	CASSVPGQGLDNEQFF
TRBJ1-5	TRBV6-2/TRBV6-3	-	-	TGTGCCAGCAGTTACCATGGACTGAGCGATCAGCCCCAGCATTTT	CASSYHGLSDQPQHF
TRBJ2-1	TRBV10-3	-	once	TGTGCCATCAGAGGGGGGGACAGCTCCTACAATGAGCAGTTCTTC	CAIRGGDSSYNEQFF
TRBJ1-1	TRBV28	-	-	TGTGCCAGCAGCCGGCTGGGCGGACCCATGGACACTGAAGCTTTCTTT	CASSRLGGPMDTEAFF
TRBJ2-7	TRBV28	TRBD2	-	TGTGCCAGCAGTGTAGCGGGAGGCCGCTCCTACGAGCAGTACTTC	CASSVAGGRSYEQYF
TRBJ2-3	TRBV24-1	-	-	TGTGCCACCAGTGGCGGTGCTATTAGCACAGATACGCAGTATTTT	CATSGGAISTDTQYF
TRBJ2-1	TRBV27	TRBD2	-	TGTGCCAGCGGGGCGCTAGCGGGAGGGCCCGGGGAGAATGAGCAGTTCTTC	CASGALAGGPGENEQFF
TRBJ2-3	TRBV5-4	TRBD2	-	TGTGCCAGCAGCTTGCTCAGACTAGCGGGAGGATGGAGTACAGATACGCAGTATTTT	CASSLLRLAGGWSTDTQYF
TRBJ1-3	TRBV14	-	-	TGTGCCAGCAGCCCTCCGAGGGGCCCTAAGCAGGTATCTGGAAACACCATATATTTT	CASSPPRGPKQVSGNTIYF
TRBJ1-5	TRBV18	TRBD1	-	TGTGCCAGCTCACCGGGACAGGGGTATCAGCCCCAGCATTTT	CASSPGQGYQPQHF
TRBJ1-5	TRBV3-1/TRBV3-2	-	-	TGTGCCAGCAGCCAAGGGGGTGGCTTCAATCAGCCCCAGCATTTT	CASSQGGGFNQPQHF
TRBJ2-7	TRBV19	-	-	TGTGCCAGTAGTGTAATGGGGGGTTTCCCGAGTTCCTACGAGCAGTACTTC	CASSVMGGFPSSYEQYF
TRBJ2-5	TRBV7-3	TRBD1	-	TGTGCCAGCAGCCGTGGGACAGGGGGCTCGGGGGAGACCCAGTACTTC	CASSRGTGGSGETQYF
TRBJ2-5	TRBV7-9	-	-	TGTGCCAGCAGCTTAGGTCGGACCGCAGGCGAGACCCAGTACTTC	CASSLGRTAGETQYF
TRBJ2-1	TRBV3-1/TRBV3-2	-	-	TGTGCCAGCAGCCATTCAGACAGGCCTTCCTACAATGAGCAGTTCTTC	CASSHSDRPSYNEQFF
TRBJ1-2	TRBV7-8	-	-	TGTGCCAGCAGCTCCCAGCCAGGGAAGGGGGGCTACACCTTC	CASSSQPGKGGYTF
TRBJ1-4	TRBV11-3	TRBD1	once	TGTGCCAGCAGCTTAGCAGGGGGCGCAGGAGAAAAACTGTTTTTT	CASSLAGGAGEKLFF
TRBJ1-5	TRBV5-6	TRBD1	-	TGTGCCAGCAGCTCGCGGCAGGGGGCCTTGGTCAATCAGCCCCAGCATTTT	CASSSRQGALVNQPQHF
TRBJ2-2	TRBV7-6	TRBD2	-	TGTGCCAGCAGCTTAGCCCACCCCGGACTAGCGGGAGGGGTGGGCACCGGGGAGCTGTTTTTT	CASSLAHPGLAGGVGTGELFF
TRBJ2-4	TRBV28	TRBD1	-	TGTGCCAGCGAAACGACAGGGGAAACCAAAAACATTCAGTACTTC	CASETTGETKNIQYF
TRBJ1-2	TRBV12-3/TRBV12-4	-	-	TGTGCCACCCGACGGAGTTATGGCTACACCTTC	CATRRSYGYTF
TRBJ2-5	TRBV9	TRBD2	-	TGTGCCAGCAGCTCTAGCGGGAGTAGGCAGGAGACCCAGTACTTC	CASSSSGSRQETQYF
TRBJ1-1	TRBV6-6	-	once	TGTGCCAGCAGTTACTCTGGGGGGGCGGCTGAAGCTTTCTTT	CASSYSGGAAEAFF
TRBJ2-3	TRBV19	TRBD2	-	TGTGCCAGTAGTCCGTCGGGACTAGCGTCGGCAGATACGCAGTATTTT	CASSPSGLASADTQYF
TRBJ2-1	TRBV10-3	-	-	TGTGCCATCAGTGAAGTTGACAATGAGCAGTTCTTC	CAISEVDNEQFF
TRBJ2-1	TRBV24-1	-	-	TGTGCCACCAGTGAGACCTACAATGAGCAGTTCTTC	CATSETYNEQFF
TRBJ1-6	TRBV9	-	-	TGTGCCAGCAGCGTAGAGCGGGATTCACCCCTCCACTTT	CASSVERDSPLHF
TRBJ2-7	TRBV2	TRBD2	-	TGTGCCAGCAGGGAAGGGACTAGCTCAAACTACGAGCAGTACTTC	CASREGTSSNYEQYF
TRBJ2-1	TRBV6-5	TRBD1	-	TGTGCCAGCAGCTTACAGGGGGGTTACAATGAGCAGTTCTTC	CASSLQGGYNEQFF
TRBJ2-7	TRBV2	-	few	TGTGCCAGCAGTGTGGACGGGAGCTCCTACGAGCAGTACTTC	CASSVDGSSYEQYF
TRBJ1-1	TRBV19	TRBD1	few	TGTGCCAGTACCGGGACAGGGAAGTCTGAAGCTTTCTTT	CASTGTGKSEAFF
TRBJ1-5	TRBV18	-	-	TGTGCCAGCTCACCAGGGCCCAGGAATCAGCCCCAGCATTTT	CASSPGPRNQPQHF
TRBJ1-2	TRBV28	-	-	TGTGCCAGCAGTTTAGGAGGGGTCGGGGGGAATAGTGGCTACACCTTC	CASSLGGVGGNSGYTF
TRBJ1-2	TRBV4-1	-	-	TGCGCCAGCAGCCACCAAGGCAAGATAAATGGCTACACCTTC	CASSHQGKINGYTF
TRBJ1-1	TRBV28	-	-	TGTGCCAGCACCGCCGGGGGGTTGGGGAACACTGAAGCTTTCTTT	CASTAGGLGNTEAFF
TRBJ2-2	TRBV28	-	-	TGTGCCAGCAGTTTGAGGCCGTTGGGCGGGGAGCTGTTTTTT	CASSLRPLGGELFF
TRBJ1-3	TRBV6-5	TRBD1	-	TGTGCCAGCAGCCGGGACAGTGGAAACACCATATATTTT	CASSRDSGNTIYF
TRBJ2-6	TRBV19	-	-	TGTGCCAGTAGTATAACAGGGTACGGGGCCAACGTCCTGACTTTC	CASSITGYGANVLTF
TRBJ2-5	TRBV20-1	-	few	TGCGGACTTGGACAGCCCTGGACCCAGTACTTC	CGLGQPWTQYF
TRBJ2-1	TRBV6-1	-	-	TGTGCCAGCAGTGAAAGGGCAAATCCCCGGACAGAGCAGTTCTTC	CASSERANPRTEQFF
TRBJ2-7	TRBV7-2	TRBD1	-	TGTGCCAGCAGCTCCCCGACAGGGTCCTACGAGCAGTACTTC	CASSSPTGSYEQYF
TRBJ2-7	TRBV3-1/TRBV3-2	TRBD1	-	TGTGCCAGCAGTAGGACAGGGGAAGACGAGCAGTACTTC	CASSRTGEDEQYF
TRBJ1-1	TRBV29-1	-	-	TGCAGCGTTGAGAATAAAGACAGGATAAGTGGAGCTTTCTTT	CSVENKDRISGAFF